Shown below are 20 T cell receptor beta chains from a single sample sequenced in a study of T cell responses to AZD1222 COVID-19 vaccine. Assay: immunoSEQ multiplex PCR; the TCRdb copy retains only in-frame clones and omits some. The sample has over 85,000 clones, over 90% seen once. This material consisted of peripheral blood, taken 28 days after the second AZD1222 dose. The source of these receptors is an adult who received the AZD1222 COVID-19 vaccine.

The chain links TRBV2 to TRBJ1-5; D gene ambiguous. Trimming took off 3 bases at V and 11 bases at J, with 14 bases between the two ends. The germline V gene encodes CDR1 SNHLY and CDR2 FYNNEI. This CDR3 spans 13 amino acids. CDR3 sequence (DNA): TGTGCCAGCAGTGATACGAGCCCGTTAACCCAGCATTTT. Amino acids: CASSDTSPLTQHF.

The chain couples TRBV18 to TRBJ2-7; 8 nucleotides agree with TRBD1. The CDR3 runs 16 residues. Losses at the gene ends were 4 bases for V and 4 bases for J; bases not matched to a gene: 12. Germline V gene sequence: CDR1 KGHSH, CDR2 LQKENI. CDR3 residues: CASSLSGQVKGYEQYF. The CDR3 nucleotides are TGTGCCAGCTCACTATCGGGACAGGTTAAAGGGTACGAGCAGTACTTC.

This chain links TRBV10-2 with TRBJ2-7; 9 positions agree with TRBD2. Germline V gene data show CDR1 as WSHSY and CDR2 as SAAADI. V lost 4 bases, J lost 4 bases, and 5 bases stayed unmatched. CDR3 length: 14 residues. CDR3 nucleotides: TGCGCCAGCAGTGCGACTAGCGGACTTTACGAGCAGTACTTC. Its translation is CASSATSGLYEQYF.

The chain has TRBV5-6 and TRBJ2-7, with D uncertain. The CDR3 totals 12 residues. V was clipped by 4 bases and J by 4 bases, with 9 bases between them. Germline V gives CDR1 SGHDT, CDR2 YYEEEE. The CDR3 nucleotides are TGTGCCAGCAGCCGAGTTGCTTACGAGCAGTACTTC. Its translation is CASSRVAYEQYF. Drawing the rest from reference TRBV5-6 and TRBJ2-7, the complete variable domain is DAGVTQSPTHLIKTRGQQVTLRCSPKSGHDTVSWYQQALGQGPQFIFQYYEEEERQRGNFPDRFSGHQFPNYSSELNVNALLLGDSALYLCASSRVAYEQYFGPGTRLTVT.

The chain couples TRBV7-2 to TRBJ1-4, with D tentatively TRBD1 (5 bases). The CDR3 has 15 amino acids. Trimming took off 4 bases at V and 1 base at J, with 10 bases between the two ends. Germline values: CDR1 SGHTA, CDR2 FQGNSA. The DNA for the CDR3 is TGTGCCAGCAGCTCGGAGCAGGGAACTAATGAAAAACTGTTTTTT. Translation gives CASSSEQGTNEKLFF.

The chain combines TRBV5-8 with TRBJ2-7; the D is unclear. Germline values: CDR1 SGHTS, CDR2 YDEGEE. The V gene lost 6 bases and the J gene lost 7 bases, with 5 bases spanning the gap. This CDR3 is built from 9 residues. The chain's CDR3 is CASNHEQYF. DNA of the CDR3: TGTGCCAGCAACCATGAGCAGTACTTC.

The rearrangement joins TRBV5-1 to TRBJ2-3; D may be TRBD2 (6 bases). The CDR3 runs 15 residues. In germline, CDR1 is SGHRS, CDR2 YFSETQ. V lost 4 bases, J lost 2 bases, and 14 bases lay in between. The CDR3 sequence is CASSVVLRDTDTQYF. CDR3 nucleotides: TGCGCCAGCAGCGTGGTTCTGCGGGACACAGATACGCAGTATTTT. The full variable domain, completed using reference TRBV5-1 and TRBJ2-3, is KAGVTQTPRYLIKTRGQQVTLSCSPISGHRSVSWYQQTPGQGLQFLFEYFSETQRNKGNFPGRFSGRQFSNSRSEMNVSTLELGDSALYLCASSVVLRDTDTQYFGPGTRLTVL.

The chain carries TRBV30 and TRBJ1-1; D gene unclear. The CDR3 length is 12 residues. V dropped 4 bases and J dropped 0 bases, with 6 bases sitting between them. CDR1 and CDR2 (germline): GTSNPN, SVGIG (reference sequence). The CDR3 here is CAWTRMNTEAFF. CDR3 DNA: TGTGCCTGGACAAGGATGAACACTGAAGCTTTCTTT.

The chain is built from TRBV10-3 and TRBJ1-5; D might be TRBD1 (6 bases). In germline, CDR1 is ENHRY, CDR2 SYGVKD. Trimming shortened V by 3 bases and J by 0 bases, and 9 bases separated the two germline ends. This CDR3 is 15 amino acids long. The CDR3 loop is CAISDLQGSNQPQHF. CDR3 sequence (DNA): TGTGCCATCAGTGACCTACAGGGTAGCAATCAGCCCCAGCATTTT.

This chain links TRBV2 with TRBJ1-2; 8 nucleotides match TRBD1. With 3 bases clipped from V and 8 bases from J, the junction kept 14 bases outside the gene matches. The CDR3 has 16 residues. The germline V gene encodes CDR1 SNHLY and CDR2 FYNNEI. CDR3 protein: CASSDPDREQIEGYTF. The DNA for the CDR3 is TGTGCCAGCAGTGACCCGGACAGGGAACAGATTGAAGGCTACACCTTC.

The CDR3 DNA sequence: TGTGCCAGCAGTTTGTGGGGGGGGCAGCCCCCAAGGTGGTACTTC. Protein product: CASSLWGGQPPRWYF. V and J are TRBV28 and TRBJ2-4; TRBD2 might be the D (7 bases). The CDR3 sequence is 15 residues long. Trimming removed 3 bases at V and 15 bases at J, with 24 bases between. CDR1 and CDR2 (germline): MDHEN, SYDVKM.

As DNA, the CDR3 is TGTGCCAGCAGTAGGAAGAGGACAGCAGGGGCCTACGAGCAGTACTTC. Its translation: CASSRKRTAGAYEQYF. The chain recombines TRBV2 with TRBJ2-7, with D perhaps TRBD1 (6 bases). The V end was cut by 5 bases, the J end by 2 bases, with 19 bases between. The CDR3 contains 16 residues. Germline V lookup: CDR1 SNHLY, CDR2 FYNNEI.

The genes are TRBV27 and TRBJ2-1, with 13 bases aligning to TRBD2. There are 21 residues in the CDR3. Germline V lookup: CDR1 MNHEY, CDR2 SMNVEV (reference sequence). V was pared by 5 bases and J by 10 bases, with 26 bases of the junction left unmatched. This CDR3 is CASSPRLAGGQSSLTPGEQFF. CDR3 DNA sequence: TGTGCCAGCAGTCCGCGACTAGCGGGAGGCCAATCGAGCCTAACGCCAGGGGAGCAGTTCTTC.

The chain recombines TRBV13 with TRBJ2-7; no reliable D call. Germline V gene lookup returns CDR1 PRHDT and CDR2 FYEKMQ (reference sequence). The CDR3 contains 15 residues. Trimming removed 0 bases at V and 0 bases at J, with 9 bases between. For the CDR3, the DNA is TGTGCCAGCAGCTTAGGGAACAGTCGCTCCTACGAGCAGTACTTC. This sequence encodes CASSLGNSRSYEQYF.

The CDR3 protein is CASSDREGTGYTF. CDR3 nucleotide sequence: TGTGCCAGCAGTGATCGGGAGGGGACCGGCTACACCTTC. This chain joins TRBV2 and TRBJ1-2; D is possibly TRBD1 (5 bases). Germline-derived CDR1 and CDR2 are SNHLY and FYNNEI. V was clipped by 3 bases and J by 8 bases, with 13 bases between them. The CDR3 has 13 amino acids.

This CDR3 is CASSSGFTNYGYTF. As DNA, the CDR3 is TGTGCCAGCAGCTCGGGATTTACTAACTATGGCTACACCTTC. The chain links TRBV7-6 to TRBJ1-2; D ambiguous. The V gene lost 4 bases and the J gene lost 0 bases, with 9 bases spanning the gap. The CDR3 is 14 residues long. Germline V gene sequence: CDR1 SGHVS, CDR2 FNYEAQ.

This clone was seen only once. Written as DNA, the CDR3 is TGTGCCAGCAGTGAAACTAGCGGGAGGCTTTACGAGCAGTACTTC. It translates to CASSETSGRLYEQYF. J is TRBJ2-7 and V is TRBV6-1; the match to TRBD2 covers 12 bases. V was pared by 2 bases and J by 4 bases, with 3 bases of the junction left unmatched. The CDR3 length is 15 residues. The germline CDR1 and CDR2 sequences are MNHNS and SASEGT.

The chain uses TRBV30 and TRBJ1-3; D gene uncertain. The CDR3 sequence is 13 residues long. V dropped 2 bases and J dropped 3 bases, with 8 bases sitting between them. Germline-derived CDR1 and CDR2 are GTSNPN and SVGIG (reference sequence). CDR3 DNA: TGTGCCTGGAGTTGGATAAATGGAAACACCATATATTTT. Its translation: CAWSWINGNTIYF.

The chain combines TRBV18 with TRBJ2-1, with D perhaps matching TRBD2 (5 bases). The CDR3 sequence is 13 residues long. The V gene's germline CDR1 is KGHSH and CDR2 LQKENI. V gave up 2 bases and J gave up 9 bases, with 11 bases separating them. This CDR3 reads CASSPADWGEQFF. DNA for the CDR3: TGTGCCAGCTCACCAGCGGACTGGGGTGAGCAGTTCTTC.

The CDR3 is CASSRNPGQGPANYGYTF. CDR3 in DNA: TGCGCCAGCAGTCGGAACCCGGGACAGGGGCCTGCAAACTATGGCTACACCTTC. The chain carries TRBV5-1 and TRBJ1-2; 10 bases match TRBD1. CDR1 is SGHRS and CDR2 is YFSETQ in the germline V gene. The CDR3 contains 18 residues. V dropped 5 bases and J dropped 2; count of bases not matched to a gene: 15.